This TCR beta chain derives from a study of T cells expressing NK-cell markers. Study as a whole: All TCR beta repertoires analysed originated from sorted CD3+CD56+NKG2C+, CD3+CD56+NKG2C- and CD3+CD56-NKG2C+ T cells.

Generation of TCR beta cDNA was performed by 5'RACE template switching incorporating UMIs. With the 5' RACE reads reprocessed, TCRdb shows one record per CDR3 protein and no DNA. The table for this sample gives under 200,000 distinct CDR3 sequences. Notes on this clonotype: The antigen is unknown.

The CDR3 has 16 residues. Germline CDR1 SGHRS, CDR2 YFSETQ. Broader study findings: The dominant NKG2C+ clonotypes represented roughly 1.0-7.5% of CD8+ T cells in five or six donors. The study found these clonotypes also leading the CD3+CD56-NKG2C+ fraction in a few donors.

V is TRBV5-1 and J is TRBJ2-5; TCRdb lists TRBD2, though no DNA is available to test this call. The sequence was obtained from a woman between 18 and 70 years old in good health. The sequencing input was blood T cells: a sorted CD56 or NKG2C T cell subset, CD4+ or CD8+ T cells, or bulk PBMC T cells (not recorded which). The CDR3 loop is CASSLAGLAGVETQYF.